A selection of T cell receptor beta chains follows, all from one sample in a study of beta chain features in type 1 diabetes. This table comes from immunoSEQ multiplex PCR, and its TCRdb copy is limited to in-frame clones, with some not included. The table lists just over 600,000 clones, around 16% of them singletons, with approximately 0.087% in the top ten. Sequencing input: naive CD4+ T cells from blood. These receptors all stem from a man aged 18 to 35 in good health. Each CDR3 is given with its conserved first and last residue. Each record gives: J gene, V gene, clone size, D gene, CDR3 length, CDR3 DNA, CDR3 protein. The D gene is left open where the match is weak. Size values are once, few and many counts, or a class for expanded clones, and some rows have none.

TRBJ2-3 | TRBV11-3 | NA | NA | 13 | TGTGCCAGCAGCCCCATTGCGTCAGATACGCAGTATTTT | CASSPIASDTQYF
TRBJ2-5 | TRBV18 | NA | NA | 15 | TGTGCCAGCTCACCAAGTAAAGGGACAAAAGAGACCCAGTACTTC | CASSPSKGTKETQYF
TRBJ1-2 | TRBV6-1 | NA | NA | 13 | TGTGCCAGCAGTGAGGTGGTTAACTATGGCTACACCTTC | CASSEVVNYGYTF
TRBJ2-1 | TRBV4-2 | NA | TRBD1 | 15 | TGTGCCAGCAGCCAGCCGGGACAGGGGTACAATGAGCAGTTCTTC | CASSQPGQGYNEQFF
TRBJ2-3 | TRBV27 | few | NA | 11 | TGTGCCAGCAGTTTTACAGGGACGCAGTATTTT | CASSFTGTQYF
TRBJ2-5 | TRBV7-3 | few | TRBD1 | 14 | TGTGCCAGCAGCAAGATGGGACAGGAGGAGACCCAGTACTTC | CASSKMGQEETQYF
TRBJ2-1 | TRBV9 | NA | TRBD2 | 18 | TGTGCCAGCAGCGTAGGTCTAGCGGGAGTTAGGTCCTACAATGAGCAGTTCTTC | CASSVGLAGVRSYNEQFF
TRBJ2-7 | TRBV28 | few | TRBD1 | 14 | TGTGCCAGCTCCCCTTCTCCAGGGGGCTACGAGCAGTACTTC | CASSPSPGGYEQYF
TRBJ1-2 | TRBV7-2 | NA | NA | 13 | TGTGCCAGCAGCTCCGGGACGGATTATGGCTACACCTTC | CASSSGTDYGYTF
TRBJ2-7 | TRBV28 | NA | TRBD1 | 14 | TGTGCCAGCAGGCCAGGACAGGGGGCCTACGAGCAGTACTTC | CASRPGQGAYEQYF
TRBJ2-7 | TRBV15 | NA | NA | 18 | TGTGCCACCAGCAGAGATTATCGATTCGGGACACTCTCCTACGAGCAGTACTTC | CATSRDYRFGTLSYEQYF
TRBJ2-7 | TRBV7-7 | NA | TRBD1 | 14 | TGTGCTAGCCGCCGGGACAGGGGGTCCTACGAGCAGTACTTC | CASRRDRGSYEQYF
TRBJ2-7 | TRBV7-2 | NA | TRBD1 | 13 | TGTGCCAGCAGGGGACAGGGGTCCTACGAGCAGTACTTC | CASRGQGSYEQYF